This T cell receptor delta chain was recorded in a study of γδ T cells in repeated Plasmodium falciparum infection. For the study at large: Age- and gender-matched Australian children served as comparison for malaria-exposed Malian children. Study-wide results and caveats: Malian donors came from one small rural village, predominantly one ethnic group.

As for this clone: Its antigen is unknown. The TCRdb protein comes from a much larger clone and disagrees with this DNA's translation at residue 10, likely due to a read error; the protein given here is derived from the DNA.

Flow sorting of PBMC yielded separate Vgamma9/Vdelta2+ and Vdelta2-negative gammadelta T cell populations for bulk repertoire analysis. The ends were cut back, 0 bases at V and 0 bases at J, with 29 bases in the middle. This CDR3 region has 22 residues. Per germline, CDR1 TSWWSYY and CDR2 QGS. Each sorted gammadelta sample had TRG and TRD chains sequenced. TCRdb re-called clones from the multiplex PCR reads using CATT. There are 93,000 or so delta-chain clones in the sample; roughly 0.98% occur only once, and approximately 10% lies in the top ten. The chain employs TRDV1 and TRDJ1; D call uncertain. The source is a pool of human donors (malaria-infected and uninfected, not separated). The sequencing sample was made of gamma-delta T cells from blood. DNA of the CDR3: TGTGCTCTTGGGGAACTATTTCGGGAAAACGACTTTGTACCCCTATACACCGATAAACTCATCTTT. It codes for CALGELFRENDFVPLYTDKLIF.